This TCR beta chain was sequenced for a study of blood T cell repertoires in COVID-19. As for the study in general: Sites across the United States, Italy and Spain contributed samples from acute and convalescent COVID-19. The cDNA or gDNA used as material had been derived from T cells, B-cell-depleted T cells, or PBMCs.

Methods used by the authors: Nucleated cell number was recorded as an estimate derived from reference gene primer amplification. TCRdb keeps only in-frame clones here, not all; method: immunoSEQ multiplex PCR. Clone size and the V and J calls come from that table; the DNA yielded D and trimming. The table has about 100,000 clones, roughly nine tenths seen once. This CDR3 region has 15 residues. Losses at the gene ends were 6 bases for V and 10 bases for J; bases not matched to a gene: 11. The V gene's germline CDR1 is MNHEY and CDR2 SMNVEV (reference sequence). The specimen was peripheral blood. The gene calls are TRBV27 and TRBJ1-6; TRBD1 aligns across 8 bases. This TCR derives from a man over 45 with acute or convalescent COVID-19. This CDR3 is CASSPRTGQYSPLHF. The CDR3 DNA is TGTGCCAGCAGCCCTAGGACAGGGCAGTACTCACCCCTCCACTTT.